A selection of T cell receptor beta chains follows, all from one sample in a study of blood T cell repertoires in COVID-19. Produced via immunoSEQ multiplex PCR; TCRdb's table is partial and in-frame only. Here the sample spans 250,000 to 300,000 clones, roughly 89% being singletons. Sequenced: peripheral blood. The receptors stem from a woman under 40 with COVID-19, enrolled during active disease. Each CDR3 is given with its conserved first and last residue. A D gene is named only where the DNA matches it firmly. Not every row has a clone size; where given, it reads once, few, many or a size class.

V gene: TRBV6-5; J gene: TRBJ1-3; clone size: .; D gene: .; CDR3 DNA: TGTGCCAGCAGTTCTTCCGGAGGGGGAAACACCATATATTTT; CDR3 protein: CASSSSGGGNTIYF
V gene: TRBV28; J gene: TRBJ2-5; clone size: .; D gene: TRBD1; CDR3 DNA: TGTGCCAGCAGGACAGGGGGTGACCAAGAGACCCAGTACTTC; CDR3 protein: CASRTGGDQETQYF
V gene: TRBV11-2; J gene: TRBJ1-3; clone size: .; D gene: .; CDR3 DNA: TGTGCCAGCAGCTTAGATCTGGAGCGAGGAAACACCATATATTTT; CDR3 protein: CASSLDLERGNTIYF
V gene: TRBV6-6; J gene: TRBJ2-2; clone size: once; D gene: .; CDR3 DNA: TGTGCCAACGGGGGGCCGAACACCGGGGAGCTGTTTTTT; CDR3 protein: CANGGPNTGELFF
V gene: TRBV7-8; J gene: TRBJ2-7; clone size: .; D gene: .; CDR3 DNA: TGTGCCAGCAGCTTAGAAATTCCGGGGTTCTACGAGCAGTACTTC; CDR3 protein: CASSLEIPGFYEQYF
V gene: TRBV27; J gene: TRBJ2-3; clone size: .; D gene: .; CDR3 DNA: TGTGCCAGCAGTTCGGACACTGGAGATACGCAGTATTTT; CDR3 protein: CASSSDTGDTQYF
V gene: TRBV4-1; J gene: TRBJ1-2; clone size: once; D gene: .; CDR3 DNA: TGCGCCAGCAGCCAAGAGGTCACTCCAACTATATACTATGGCTACACCTTC; CDR3 protein: CASSQEVTPTIYYGYTF
V gene: TRBV3-1/TRBV3-2; J gene: TRBJ1-2; clone size: .; D gene: TRBD1; CDR3 DNA: TGTGCCAGCAGCCCGCGGCGGGACAGCAACTATGGCTACACCTTC; CDR3 protein: CASSPRRDSNYGYTF
V gene: TRBV28; J gene: TRBJ2-3; clone size: .; D gene: .; CDR3 DNA: TGTGCCAGCAGTTTATCTGCGGGGGCTCTCACAGATACGCAGTATTTT; CDR3 protein: CASSLSAGALTDTQYF
V gene: TRBV7-9; J gene: TRBJ2-3; clone size: large; D gene: .; CDR3 DNA: TGTGCCAGCAGCTTGGGCAGGGGTTGGGATACGCAGTATTTT; CDR3 protein: CASSLGRGWDTQYF
V gene: TRBV3-1/TRBV3-2; J gene: TRBJ1-2; clone size: once; D gene: .; CDR3 DNA: TGTGCCAGCAGCCCGTGGGAGGGGACTAACTATGGCTACACCTTC; CDR3 protein: CASSPWEGTNYGYTF
V gene: TRBV5-1; J gene: TRBJ2-3; clone size: .; D gene: TRBD2; CDR3 DNA: TGCGCCAGCAGCTTAAGGCTAGCGGGGGTTCAAGATACGCAGTATTTT; CDR3 protein: CASSLRLAGVQDTQYF
V gene: TRBV30; J gene: TRBJ1-6; clone size: .; D gene: .; CDR3 DNA: TGTGCCTGGGGGGCAGGGGACTATAATTCACCCCTCCACTTT; CDR3 protein: CAWGAGDYNSPLHF